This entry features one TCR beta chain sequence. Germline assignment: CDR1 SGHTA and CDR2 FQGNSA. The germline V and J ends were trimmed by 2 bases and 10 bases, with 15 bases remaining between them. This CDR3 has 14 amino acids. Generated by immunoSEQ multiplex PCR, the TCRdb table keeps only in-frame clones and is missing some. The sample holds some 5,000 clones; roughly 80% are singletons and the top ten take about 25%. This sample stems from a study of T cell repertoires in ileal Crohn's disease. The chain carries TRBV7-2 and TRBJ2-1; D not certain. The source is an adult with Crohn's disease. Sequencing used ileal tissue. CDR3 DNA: TGTGCCAGCAGCTTACCCCCTCAAGCGCACGAGCAGTTCTTC. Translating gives CASSLPPQAHEQFF.